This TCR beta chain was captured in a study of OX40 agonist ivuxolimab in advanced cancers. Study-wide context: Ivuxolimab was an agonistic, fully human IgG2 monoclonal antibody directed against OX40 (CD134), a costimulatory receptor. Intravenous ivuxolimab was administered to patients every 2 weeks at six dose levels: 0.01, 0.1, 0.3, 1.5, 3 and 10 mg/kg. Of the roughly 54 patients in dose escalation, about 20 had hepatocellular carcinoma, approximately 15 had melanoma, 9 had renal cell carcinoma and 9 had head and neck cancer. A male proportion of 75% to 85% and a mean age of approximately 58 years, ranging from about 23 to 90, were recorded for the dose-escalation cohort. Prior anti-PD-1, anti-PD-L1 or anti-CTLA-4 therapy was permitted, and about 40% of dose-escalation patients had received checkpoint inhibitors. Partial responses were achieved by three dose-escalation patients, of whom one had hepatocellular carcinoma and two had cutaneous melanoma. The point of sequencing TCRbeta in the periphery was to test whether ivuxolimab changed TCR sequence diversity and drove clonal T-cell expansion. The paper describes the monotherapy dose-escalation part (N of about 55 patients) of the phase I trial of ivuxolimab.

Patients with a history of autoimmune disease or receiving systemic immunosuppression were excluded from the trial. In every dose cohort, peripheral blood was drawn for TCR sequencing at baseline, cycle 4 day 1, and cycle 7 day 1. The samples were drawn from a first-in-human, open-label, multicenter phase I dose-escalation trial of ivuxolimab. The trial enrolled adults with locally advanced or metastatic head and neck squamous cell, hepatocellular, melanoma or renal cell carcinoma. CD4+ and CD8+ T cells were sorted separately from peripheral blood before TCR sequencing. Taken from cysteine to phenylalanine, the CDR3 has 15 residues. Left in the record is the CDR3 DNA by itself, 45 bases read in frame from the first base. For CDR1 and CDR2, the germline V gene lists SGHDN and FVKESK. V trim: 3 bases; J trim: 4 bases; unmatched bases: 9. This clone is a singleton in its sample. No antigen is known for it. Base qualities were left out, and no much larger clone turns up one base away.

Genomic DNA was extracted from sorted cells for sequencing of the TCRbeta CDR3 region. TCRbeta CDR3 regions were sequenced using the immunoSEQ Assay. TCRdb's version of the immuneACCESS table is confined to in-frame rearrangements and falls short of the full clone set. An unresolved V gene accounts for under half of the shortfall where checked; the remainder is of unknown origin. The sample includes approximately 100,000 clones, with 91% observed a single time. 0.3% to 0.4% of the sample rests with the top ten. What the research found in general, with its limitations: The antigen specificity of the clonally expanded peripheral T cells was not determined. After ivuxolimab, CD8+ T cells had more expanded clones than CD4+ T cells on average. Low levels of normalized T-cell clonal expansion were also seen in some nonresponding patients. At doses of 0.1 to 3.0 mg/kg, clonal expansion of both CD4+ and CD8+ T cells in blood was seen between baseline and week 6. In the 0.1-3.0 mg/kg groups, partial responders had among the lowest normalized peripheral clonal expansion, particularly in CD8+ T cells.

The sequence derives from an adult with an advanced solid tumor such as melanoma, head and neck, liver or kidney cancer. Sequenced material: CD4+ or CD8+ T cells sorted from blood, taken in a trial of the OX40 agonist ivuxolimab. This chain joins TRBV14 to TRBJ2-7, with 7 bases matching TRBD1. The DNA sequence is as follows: TGTGCCAGCAGCCACGGACAGGTTGGTTTATACGAGCAGTACTTC. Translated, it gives CASSHGQVGLYEQYF.